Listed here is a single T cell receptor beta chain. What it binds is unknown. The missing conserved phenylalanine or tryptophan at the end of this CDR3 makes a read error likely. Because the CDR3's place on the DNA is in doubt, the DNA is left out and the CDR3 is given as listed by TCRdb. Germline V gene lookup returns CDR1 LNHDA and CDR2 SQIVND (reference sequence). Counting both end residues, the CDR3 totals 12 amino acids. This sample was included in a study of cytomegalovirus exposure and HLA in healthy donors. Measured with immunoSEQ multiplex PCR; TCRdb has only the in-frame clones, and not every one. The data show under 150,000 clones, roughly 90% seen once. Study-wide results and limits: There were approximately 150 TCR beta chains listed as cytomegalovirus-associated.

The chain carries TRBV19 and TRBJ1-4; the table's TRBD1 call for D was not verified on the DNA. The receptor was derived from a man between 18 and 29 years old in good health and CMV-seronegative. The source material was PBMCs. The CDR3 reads CASSIDGDRSVY.